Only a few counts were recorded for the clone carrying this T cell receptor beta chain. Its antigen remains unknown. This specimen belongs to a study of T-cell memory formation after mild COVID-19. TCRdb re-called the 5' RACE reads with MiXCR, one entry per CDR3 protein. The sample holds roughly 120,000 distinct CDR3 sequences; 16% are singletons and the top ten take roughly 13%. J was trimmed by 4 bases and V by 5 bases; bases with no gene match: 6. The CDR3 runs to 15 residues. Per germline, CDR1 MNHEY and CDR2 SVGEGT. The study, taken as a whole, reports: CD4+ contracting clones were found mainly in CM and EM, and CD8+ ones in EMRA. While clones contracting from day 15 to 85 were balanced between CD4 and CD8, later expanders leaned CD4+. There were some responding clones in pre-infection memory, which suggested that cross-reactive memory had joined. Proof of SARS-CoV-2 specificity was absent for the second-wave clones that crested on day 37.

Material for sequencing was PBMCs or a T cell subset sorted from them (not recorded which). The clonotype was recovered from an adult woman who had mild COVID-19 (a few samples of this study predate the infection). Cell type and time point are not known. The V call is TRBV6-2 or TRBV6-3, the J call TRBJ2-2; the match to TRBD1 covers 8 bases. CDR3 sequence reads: CASSRTGSGTGELFF. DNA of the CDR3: TGTGCCAGCAGTCGGACAGGGTCGGGCACCGGGGAGCTGTTTTTT.